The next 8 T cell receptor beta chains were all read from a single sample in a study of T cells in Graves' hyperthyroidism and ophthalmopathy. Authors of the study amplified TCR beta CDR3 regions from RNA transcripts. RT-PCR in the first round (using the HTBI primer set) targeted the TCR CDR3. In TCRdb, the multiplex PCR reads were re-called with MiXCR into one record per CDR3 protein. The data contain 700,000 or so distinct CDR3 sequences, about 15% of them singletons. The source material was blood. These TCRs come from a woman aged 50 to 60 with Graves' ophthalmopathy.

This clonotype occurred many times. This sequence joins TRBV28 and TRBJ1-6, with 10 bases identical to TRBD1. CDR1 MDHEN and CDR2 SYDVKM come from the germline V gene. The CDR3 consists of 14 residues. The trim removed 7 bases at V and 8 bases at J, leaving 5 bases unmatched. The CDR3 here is CASILGTGDSPLHF. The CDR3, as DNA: TGTGCCAGCATCCTGGGGACAGGGGATTCACCCCTCCACTTT. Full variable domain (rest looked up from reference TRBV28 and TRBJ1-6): DVKVTQSSRYLVKRTGEKVFLECVQDMDHENMFWYRQDPGLGLRLIYFSYDVKMKEKGDIPEGYSVSREKKERFSLILESASTNQTSMYLCASILGTGDSPLHFGNGTRLTVT.

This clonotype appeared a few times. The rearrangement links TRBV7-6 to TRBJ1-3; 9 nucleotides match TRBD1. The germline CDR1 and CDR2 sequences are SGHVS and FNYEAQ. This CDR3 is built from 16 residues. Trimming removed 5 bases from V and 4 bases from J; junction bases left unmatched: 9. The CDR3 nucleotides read TGTGCCAGCAGCCCTAAACAGGGGGCTGGGGGAAACACCATATATTTT. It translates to CASSPKQGAGGNTIYF. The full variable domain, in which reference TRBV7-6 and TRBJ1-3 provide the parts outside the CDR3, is GAGVSQSPRYKVTKRGQDVALRCDPISGHVSLYWYRQALGQGPEFLTYFNYEAQQDKSGLPNDRFSAERPEGSISTLTIQRTEQRDSAMYRCASSPKQGAGGNTIYFGEGSWLTVV.

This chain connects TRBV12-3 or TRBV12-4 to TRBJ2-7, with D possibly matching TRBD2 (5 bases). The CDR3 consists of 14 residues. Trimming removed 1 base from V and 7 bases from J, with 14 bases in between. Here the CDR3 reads CASSLGGPSGEQYF. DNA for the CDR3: TGTGCCAGCAGTTTAGGTGGGCCGTCGGGGGAGCAGTACTTC.

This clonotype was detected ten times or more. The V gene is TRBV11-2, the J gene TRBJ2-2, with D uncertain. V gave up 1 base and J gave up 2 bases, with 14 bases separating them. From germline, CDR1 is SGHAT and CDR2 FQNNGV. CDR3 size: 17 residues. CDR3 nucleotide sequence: TGTGCCAGCAGCTTAGGGTTCGGGCTATCAAACACCGGGGAGCTGTTTTTT. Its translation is CASSLGFGLSNTGELFF.

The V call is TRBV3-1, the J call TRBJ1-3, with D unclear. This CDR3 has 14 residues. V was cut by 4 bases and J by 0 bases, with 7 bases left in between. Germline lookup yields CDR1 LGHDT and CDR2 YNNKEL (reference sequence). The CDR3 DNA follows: TGTGCCAGCAGCCCATCTAACTCTGGAAACACCATATATTTT. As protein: CASSPSNSGNTIYF.

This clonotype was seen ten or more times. CDR3 sequence: CASSPEAYEQYF. CDR3 nucleotides: TGTGCCAGCTCCCCAGAAGCCTACGAGCAGTACTTC. The V call is TRBV18, the J call TRBJ2-7; D is unresolved. This CDR3 has 12 amino acids. The V end was cut by 6 bases, the J end by 2 bases, with 8 bases between. Germline CDR1 is KGHSH and CDR2 is LQKENI.

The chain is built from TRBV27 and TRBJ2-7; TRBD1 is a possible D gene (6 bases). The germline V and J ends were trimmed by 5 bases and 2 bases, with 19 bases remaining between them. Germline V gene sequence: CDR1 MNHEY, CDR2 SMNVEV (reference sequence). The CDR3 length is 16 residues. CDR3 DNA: TGTGCCAGCAGTCAAAACCAGGGGTGGGCGGCCTACGAGCAGTACTTC. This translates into CASSQNQGWAAYEQYF.

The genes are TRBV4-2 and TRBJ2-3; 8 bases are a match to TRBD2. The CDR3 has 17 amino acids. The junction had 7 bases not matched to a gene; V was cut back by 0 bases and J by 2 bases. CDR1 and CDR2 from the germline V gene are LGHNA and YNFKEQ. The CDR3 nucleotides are TGTGCCAGCAGCCAAGAGCAAGGACTAGCCACCACAGATACGCAGTATTTT. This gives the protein CASSQEQGLATTDTQYF.